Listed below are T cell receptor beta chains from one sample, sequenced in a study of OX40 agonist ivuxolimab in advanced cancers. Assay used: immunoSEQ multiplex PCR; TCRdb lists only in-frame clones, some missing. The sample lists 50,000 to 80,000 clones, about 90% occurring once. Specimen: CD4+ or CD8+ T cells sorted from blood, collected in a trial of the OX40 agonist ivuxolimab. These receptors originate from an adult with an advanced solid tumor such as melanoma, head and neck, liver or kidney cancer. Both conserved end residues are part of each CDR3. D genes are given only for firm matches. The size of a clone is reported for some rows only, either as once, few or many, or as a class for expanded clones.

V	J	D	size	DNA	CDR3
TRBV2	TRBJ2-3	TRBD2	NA	TGTGCCAGCAGTGAAGGGGGTAGCGGGAGTACGCAGTATTTT	CASSEGGSGSTQYF
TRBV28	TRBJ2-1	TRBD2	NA	TGTGCCAGCAGACCAGCACTAGCGGGCGGGCGGTTCTTC	CASRPALAGGRFF
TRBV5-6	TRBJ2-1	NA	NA	TGTGCCAGCAGCCCACAGGGTCCCTACAATGAGCAGTTCTTC	CASSPQGPYNEQFF
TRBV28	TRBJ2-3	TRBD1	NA	TGTGCCAGCACTACAGGGGGGACGCAGTATTTT	CASTTGGTQYF
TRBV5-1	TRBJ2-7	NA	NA	TGCGCCAGCACTACTTCAGGGACGGCACGGGAGCAGTACTTC	CASTTSGTAREQYF
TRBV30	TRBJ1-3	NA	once	TGTGCCTGGAGTGGGGACAACGGAAACACCATATATTTT	CAWSGDNGNTIYF
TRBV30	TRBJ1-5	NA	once	TGTGCCTGGAGCCGCCACGGGACGGTCAATCAGCCCCAGCATTTT	CAWSRHGTVNQPQHF
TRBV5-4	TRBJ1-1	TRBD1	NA	TGTGCCAGCAGCTCGGGACAGGGTGGTATGAACACTGAAGCTTTCTTT	CASSSGQGGMNTEAFF
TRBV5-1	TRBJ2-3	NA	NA	TGCGCCAGCAGCTTCGACGGAGACCCAACAGATACGCAGTATTTT	CASSFDGDPTDTQYF
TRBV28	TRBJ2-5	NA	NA	TGTGCCAGCAAACGTCTCCCTAGACGGGAGACCCAGTACTTC	CASKRLPRRETQYF
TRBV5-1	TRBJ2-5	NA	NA	TGCGCCAGCAGCTTGGTAGGGGTAGCAGAGACCCAGTACTTC	CASSLVGVAETQYF
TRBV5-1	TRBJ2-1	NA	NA	TGCGCCAGCACCATCCGGGACTCAGCCTCCAATGAGCAGTTCTTC	CASTIRDSASNEQFF
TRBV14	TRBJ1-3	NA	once	TGTGCCAGCAGCCGAAGGCGTATTGGCAGCACCTCTGGAAACACCATATATTTT	CASSRRRIGSTSGNTIYF
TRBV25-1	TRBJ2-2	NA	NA	TGTGCCAGTACATTCACCGGGGAGCTGTTTTTT	CASTFTGELFF
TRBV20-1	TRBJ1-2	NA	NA	TGCAGTGCTAAACAGGGATATGGCTACACCTTC	CSAKQGYGYTF
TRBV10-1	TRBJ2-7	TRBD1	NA	TGCGCCAGCCCGAGTGGGACAGGCCCCTACGAGCAGTACTTC	CASPSGTGPYEQYF
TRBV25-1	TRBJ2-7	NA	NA	TGTGCCAGCAGTGGGACCTCCTACGAGCAGTACTTC	CASSGTSYEQYF
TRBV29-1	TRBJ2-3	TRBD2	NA	TGCAGCGTTGGCGGGGGGGCAGATACGCAGTATTTT	CSVGGGADTQYF
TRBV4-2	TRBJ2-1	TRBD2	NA	TGTGCCAGCAGCCAAGGACTAGCGGGATCCTACAATGAGCAGTTCTTC	CASSQGLAGSYNEQFF
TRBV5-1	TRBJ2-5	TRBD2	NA	TGCGCCAGCAGCCCCTCTAGCGGGGGGCTCCAAGAGACCCAGTACTTC	CASSPSSGGLQETQYF
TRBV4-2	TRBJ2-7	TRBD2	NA	TGTGCCAGCAGCCAAGACCGCGGGAGTTATTACGAGCAGTACTTC	CASSQDRGSYYEQYF
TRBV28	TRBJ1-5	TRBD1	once	TGTGCCAGCAGTTTTCGACAGGGAGGGCAGCCCCAGCATTTT	CASSFRQGGQPQHF
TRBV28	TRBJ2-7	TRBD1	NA	TGTGCCAGCAGTTCACAGGGGCCCGAGCAGTACTTC	CASSSQGPEQYF
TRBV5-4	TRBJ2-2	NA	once	TGTGCCAGCAGCTTGGGGGGGGCTAGGGCGCCCGGGGAGCTGTTTTTT	CASSLGGARAPGELFF
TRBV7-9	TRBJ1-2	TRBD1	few	TGTGCCAGCAGCCGACAGGGCAACTATGGCTACACCTTC	CASSRQGNYGYTF
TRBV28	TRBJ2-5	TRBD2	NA	TGTGCCAGCAGGGGGACTAGCGGGAGGGCCAGGGAGACCCAGTACTTC	CASRGTSGRARETQYF
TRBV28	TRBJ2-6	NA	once	TGTGCCAGCAGTTTATTTGGCACCTCTGGGGCCAACGTCCTGACTTTC	CASSLFGTSGANVLTF
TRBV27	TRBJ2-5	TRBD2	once	TGTGCCAGCAGTTTAGTGGCTAGCGGGAGTAGCTGGGAGACCCAGTACTTC	CASSLVASGSSWETQYF
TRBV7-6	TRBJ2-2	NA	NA	TGTGCCAGCAGCACCCGGGACTGGAACACCGGGGAGCTGTTTTTT	CASSTRDWNTGELFF
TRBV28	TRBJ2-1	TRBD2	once	TGTGCCAGCAGTTTGGGTCTAGCGGGAATCAATGAGCAGTTCTTC	CASSLGLAGINEQFF
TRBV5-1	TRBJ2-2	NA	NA	TGCGCCAGCAGCTTTAAACAGAGTACCGGGGAGCTGTTTTTT	CASSFKQSTGELFF
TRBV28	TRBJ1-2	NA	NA	TGTGCCAGCAGGTCTCCCGTAGACGATGGCTACACCTTC	CASRSPVDDGYTF
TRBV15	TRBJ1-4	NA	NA	TGTGCCACCAGCAGAGAGGATAAAAAACTGTTTTTT	CATSREDKKLFF
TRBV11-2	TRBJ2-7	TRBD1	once	TGTGCCAGCAGCTCTCGACAGGGGATCTCCTACGAGCAGTACTTC	CASSSRQGISYEQYF
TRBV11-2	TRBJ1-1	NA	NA	TGTGCCAGCAGCTTAGAGTTCCCCGGTTGGACTGAAGCTTTCTTT	CASSLEFPGWTEAFF
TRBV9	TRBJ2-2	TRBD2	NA	TGTGCCAGCAGCGTAGGGGGGAGGGCCCTCGGGGAGCTGTTTTTT	CASSVGGRALGELFF
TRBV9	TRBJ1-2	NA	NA	TGTGCCAGCAGCGAGCAGGGGACTACTAACTATGGCTACACCTTC	CASSEQGTTNYGYTF
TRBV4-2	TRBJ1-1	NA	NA	TGTGCCAGCAGCCCGGGCGGGCTCCTGATGGCTTTCTTT	CASSPGGLLMAFF
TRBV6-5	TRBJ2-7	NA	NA	TGTGCCAGCAGCCCACCCCCCTTTGACGAGCAGTACTTC	CASSPPPFDEQYF
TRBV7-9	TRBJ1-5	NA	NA	TGTGCCAGCAGTCACGGGTGGACAGACCATCAGCCCCAGCATTTT	CASSHGWTDHQPQHF
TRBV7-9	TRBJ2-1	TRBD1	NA	TGTGCCAGCAGCTTAGCAGGGGGCCCAGGCTCCTACAATGAGCAGTTCTTC	CASSLAGGPGSYNEQFF
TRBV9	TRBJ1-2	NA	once	TGTGCCAGCAGCGCACAGGGAGTCTATGGCTACACCTTC	CASSAQGVYGYTF
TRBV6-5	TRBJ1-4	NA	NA	TGTGCCAGCAGTTACTCGAGGTCAGGTCTGGGGGAAAAACTGTTTTTT	CASSYSRSGLGEKLFF
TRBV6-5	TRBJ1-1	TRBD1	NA	TGTGCCAGCAGTCGTGACAGGGTTGTTCCTGAAGCTTTCTTT	CASSRDRVVPEAFF
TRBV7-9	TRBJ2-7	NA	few	TGTGCCAGCAGCTGGTCGGGAGAGCAGTACTTC	CASSWSGEQYF
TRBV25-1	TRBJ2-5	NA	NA	TGTGCCAGCAGTCTAGAAGAGACCCAGTACTTC	CASSLEETQYF
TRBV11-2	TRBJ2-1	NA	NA	TGTGCCAGCAGCTTGGGACTGTATTACAATGAGCAGTTCTTC	CASSLGLYYNEQFF
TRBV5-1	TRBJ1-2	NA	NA	TGCGCCAGCACCGGGGAGGGATATAATGGCTACACCTTC	CASTGEGYNGYTF
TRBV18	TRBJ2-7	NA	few	TGTGCCAGCTCACCACCAGGGGCGGACGAGCAGTACTTC	CASSPPGADEQYF
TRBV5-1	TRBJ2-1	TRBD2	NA	TGCGCCAGCAGCTTCCTAGCGGGAGTCTCAAGCCGATACAATGAGCAGTTCTTC	CASSFLAGVSSRYNEQFF
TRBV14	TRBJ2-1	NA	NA	TGTGCCAGCAGCCAACAGGGTCCCTACAATGAGCAGTTCTTC	CASSQQGPYNEQFF
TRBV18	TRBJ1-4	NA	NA	TGTGCCAGCTCACCCGGAGAGCATGAAAAACTGTTTTTT	CASSPGEHEKLFF
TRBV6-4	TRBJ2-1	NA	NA	TGTGCCAGCAGTGTCGACGGGACCTACAATGAGCAGTTCTTC	CASSVDGTYNEQFF
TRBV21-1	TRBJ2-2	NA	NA	TGTGCCAGCAGCAAAGCGGGGACTCCTAGATTCGCGAACACCGGGGAGCTGTTTTTT	CASSKAGTPRFANTGELFF
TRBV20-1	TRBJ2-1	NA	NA	TGCAGTGCTAAATCCTACAATGAGCAGTTCTTC	CSAKSYNEQFF